This T cell receptor (beta chain) originates from a study of CXCR3-negative and CXCR3-positive naive CD8 T cells. The study's findings and limits: The level of CXCR3 expression partially decreased after cryopreservation; the majority of assays used fresh PBMCs. Naive subsets had comparable surface CD5; TCR strength was inferred from TRB CDR3 properties.

About this clonotype: Its specificity is not known.

The naive CD8+ gate required CD45RO-CCR7+CD27+CD95- phenotype. This CDR3 is 14 amino acids long. Germline CDR1 is SQVTM and CDR2 is ANQGSEA. TRB cDNA was prepared as libraries by UMI-labeled 5' RACE. TCRdb reanalyzed the 5' RACE reads and collapses them to one entry per CDR3 protein, without DNA. Here the sample table reports some 39,000 distinct CDR3 sequences. Sequencing input: naive CXCR3- CD8+ T cells from blood. This sample's subset: CD45RO-CCR7+CD27+CD95- naive CD8+ T cells lacking CXCR3 (TNR3-). This chain connects TRBV29-1 to TRBJ2-1; as DNA is missing, the TRBD2 call by TCRdb cannot be tested. The sequence derives from a human donor in good health. Some clones in this sample may be carry-over from other donors' samples. CDR3 region: CSGVESSPGNEQFF.